These 18 T cell receptor beta chains were all obtained from the same sample, sequenced in a study of OX40 agonist ivuxolimab in advanced cancers. TCRdb keeps only in-frame clones here, not all; method: immunoSEQ multiplex PCR. The sample contains around 50,000 clones, around 79% of which appear only once. Sequencing was performed on CD4+ or CD8+ T cells sorted from blood, taken in a trial of the OX40 agonist ivuxolimab. The receptors originated from an adult with an advanced solid tumor such as melanoma, head and neck, liver or kidney cancer.

The V call is TRBV30, the J call TRBJ2-7; D is unclear. CDR1 is GTSNPN and CDR2 is SVGIG in the germline V gene (reference sequence). There are 14 residues in the CDR3. Deletions cut 1 base from V and 1 base from J, with 11 bases between. The CDR3 sequence: CAWSGRRQSYEQYF. CDR3 sequence (DNA): TGTGCCTGGAGTGGGCGACGACAATCCTACGAGCAGTACTTC.

This clone is medium-sized by share. The rearrangement links TRBV7-2 to TRBJ1-1; D unresolved. CDR3 size: 12 residues. V lost 5 bases and J lost 7, with 11 bases in between. CDR1 SGHTA and CDR2 FQGNSA come from the germline V gene. DNA for the CDR3: TGTGCCAGCAGCCTACCCGGCATTGAAGCTTTCTTT. Encoded protein: CASSLPGIEAFF.

The rearrangement links TRBV6-5 to TRBJ2-5; D is perhaps TRBD2 (5 bases). The CDR3 spans 13 residues. V lost 6 bases, J lost 7 bases, and 15 bases lay in between. Per germline, CDR1 MNHEY and CDR2 SVGAGI. The CDR3 protein is CASSTTTRGTQYF. The CDR3, as DNA: TGTGCCAGCAGCACTACTACACGGGGGACCCAGTACTTC.

Points on this clone: Other DNA sequences of this sample code for an identical CDR3. The chain joins TRBV25-1 to TRBJ2-2; the D gene is possibly TRBD1 (5 bases). V lost 5 bases and J lost 0, with 7 bases in between. Germline V gene data show CDR1 as MGHDK and CDR2 as SYGVNS. The CDR3 sequence is 14 residues long. CDR3 in amino acids: CASSPQANTGELFF. CDR3 coding DNA: TGTGCCAGCAGTCCACAGGCGAACACCGGGGAGCTGTTTTTT. Based on the CDR3 plus reference TRBV25-1 and TRBJ2-2, the full variable domain is EADIYQTPRYLVIGTGKKITLECSQTMGHDKMYWYQQDPGMELHLIHYSYGVNSTEKGDLSSESTVSRIRTEHFPLTLESARPSHTSQYLCASSPQANTGELFFGEGSRLTVL.

V gene TRBV30 combines with J gene TRBJ2-2; weak D call: TRBD2 (5 bases). V was cut by 6 bases and J by 7 bases, with 9 bases left in between. CDR1 is GTSNPN and CDR2 is SVGIG in the germline V gene (reference sequence). CDR3 length equals 11 residues. The CDR3 bases are TGTGCCTGTCCCCGGGGCGGGGAGCTGTTTTTT. Amino acids: CACPRGGELFF.

This clone was counted between two and nine times. V usage is TRBV6-1 and J usage is TRBJ1-1, with 8 bases aligning to TRBD1. The J segment lost 1 base and the V segment lost 7 bases, leaving 5 bases of the junction unmatched. The germline CDR1 and CDR2 sequences are MNHNS and SASEGT. The CDR3 has 14 amino acids. The CDR3 here is CASILDRGNTEAFF. The CDR3 DNA sequence: TGTGCCAGCATCCTCGACAGGGGGAACACTGAAGCTTTCTTT.

CDR3 DNA: TGTGCCAGCAGCTTCGGCGGGAGAATCGGGGAGCTGTTTTTT. Residues: CASSFGGRIGELFF. The chain recombines TRBV7-2 with TRBJ2-2; 7 nucleotides match TRBD2. The V and J ends lost 3 bases and 7 bases, in that order; junction bases with no gene match: 5. The CDR3 runs to 14 residues. Germline values: CDR1 SGHTA, CDR2 FQGNSA.

This clone was counted once. The V gene is TRBV19, the J gene TRBJ2-2, with 8 bases identical to TRBD1. Germline V CDR1 and CDR2: LNHDA, SQIVND (reference sequence). With 5 bases clipped from V and 7 bases from J, the junction kept 6 bases outside the gene matches. CDR3 length: 14 amino acids. The CDR3 is CASSWTGKNGELFF. The CDR3 DNA reads as TGTGCCAGTAGTTGGACAGGGAAGAACGGGGAGCTGTTTTTT.

Regarding this clone: This specimen includes other DNA sequences encoding the same CDR3. The chain couples TRBV2 to TRBJ1-6, with D maybe TRBD1 (5 bases). The V end was cut by 3 bases, the J end by 5 bases, with 8 bases between. The CDR3 has 14 residues. Germline V gene sequence: CDR1 SNHLY, CDR2 FYNNEI. The CDR3 reads CASSEVGDNSPLHF. The CDR3 DNA is TGTGCCAGCAGTGAGGTGGGGGATAATTCACCCCTCCACTTT.

This rearrangement joins TRBV4-1 to TRBJ1-2, with D uncertain. Germline lookup yields CDR1 MGHRA and CDR2 YSYEKL. The CDR3 loop spans 14 amino acids. Trimming removed 0 bases from V and 6 bases from J, with 11 bases in between. CDR3 amino acids: CASSQDLVFDGYTF. DNA for the CDR3: TGCGCCAGCAGCCAAGATTTGGTTTTCGATGGCTACACCTTC.

This clone was picked up one time. This chain uses TRBV29-1 with TRBJ2-5; no clear D gene. CDR1 and CDR2 from the germline V gene are SQVTM and ANQGSEA. This CDR3 comprises 8 residues. V was pared by 6 bases and J by 7 bases, with 3 bases between. The CDR3 DNA reads as TGCAGCGTAGGGACCCAGTACTTC. Protein: CSVGTQYF. Looking up the rest from reference TRBV29-1 and TRBJ2-5 gives the full variable domain: SAVISQKPSRDICQRGTSLTIQCQVDSQVTMMFWYRQQPGQSLTLIATANQGSEATYESGFVIDKFPISRPNLTFSTLTVSNMSPEDSSIYLCSVGTQYFGPGTRLLVL.

The chain has TRBV19 and TRBJ1-2, with TRBD1 as a possible D gene (5 bases). Germline V gene lookup returns CDR1 LNHDA and CDR2 SQIVND (reference sequence). Trimming took off 2 bases at V and 4 bases at J, with 11 bases between the two ends. The CDR3 runs to 14 residues. The chain's CDR3 is CASSIRDGTYGYTF. Here the CDR3 DNA reads TGTGCCAGTAGTATACGGGACGGGACCTATGGCTACACCTTC.

J is TRBJ1-2 and V is TRBV6-5; 10 bases map to TRBD1. J gave up 4 bases and V 6 bases, and 8 bases lay outside the gene matches. This CDR3 has 15 amino acids. In germline, CDR1 is MNHEY, CDR2 SVGAGI. The CDR3, as DNA: TGTGCCAGCAGCTGGACGGGACAGGGGACCTATGGCTACACCTTC. Amino acid sequence: CASSWTGQGTYGYTF.

V and J are TRBV7-9 and TRBJ2-7, with 7 positions matching TRBD2. V lost 5 bases and J lost 3; bases outside the gene matches: 13. The CDR3 length is 16 residues. Germline V gene sequence: CDR1 SEHNR, CDR2 FQNEAQ (reference sequence). The CDR3 DNA reads as TGTGCCAGCAGCACAACTAGGGCGGGAGCGGGCTACGAGCAGTACTTC. Translated, it gives CASSTTRAGAGYEQYF. Full variable domain (remainder filled in from reference TRBV7-9 and TRBJ2-7): DTGVSQNPRHKITKRGQNVTFRCDPISEHNRLYWYRQTLGQGPEFLTYFQNEAQLEKSRLLSDRFSAERPKGSFSTLEIQRTEQGDSAMYLCASSTTRAGAGYEQYFGPGTRLTVT.

J is TRBJ2-7 and V is TRBV14; unclear D gene. From germline, CDR1 is SGHDN and CDR2 FVKESK. There are 16 residues in the CDR3. V was cut by 1 base and J by 1 base, with 14 bases left in between. CDR3 nucleotide sequence: TGTGCCAGCAGCCAAGTCACCAGTCCTAGGTCCTACGAGCAGTACTTC. This codes for CASSQVTSPRSYEQYF.

The genes are TRBV6-5 and TRBJ1-2; 7 nucleotides agree with TRBD1. CDR1 is MNHEY and CDR2 is SVGAGI in the germline V gene. This CDR3 contains 15 residues. V lost 7 bases to trimming and J lost 7 bases; unmatched junction nucleotides: 15. For the CDR3, the DNA is TGTGCCAGCAACCTTCGGCGGAACAGGGGCACTGGCTACACCTTC. It yields the protein CASNLRRNRGTGYTF.

The rearrangement links TRBV7-1 to TRBJ2-1; 9 bases match TRBD2. TRBV7-1 qualifies as an ORF whose function is uncertain. This CDR3 spans 15 amino acids. With V trimmed by 4 bases and J by 0 bases, 1 base remained unmatched. The CDR3 DNA follows: TGTGCCAGCAGCTTTAGCGGGAGCTCCTACAATGAGCAGTTCTTC. This sequence encodes CASSFSGSSYNEQFF.

The chain carries TRBV5-6 and TRBJ2-3; perhaps TRBD2 as D (5 bases). Trimming stripped 3 bases from V and 3 bases from J, with 11 bases between. Germline loops: CDR1 SGHDT, CDR2 YYEEEE. The CDR3 is made up of 14 amino acids. The CDR3 region has the DNA TGTGCCAGCAGCTATGGGGAGCCTACAGATACGCAGTATTTT. Protein: CASSYGEPTDTQYF.